This T cell receptor (beta chain) was sequenced in a study of response to subunit inactivated influenza vaccine. Study results and limitations: It was the authors' suggestion that each seasonal influenza vaccination recruits few new T cells.

Germline CDR1 is MNHEY and CDR2 is SMNVEV (reference sequence). There are 16 residues in the CDR3. V lost 5 bases and J lost 0, with 14 bases in between. From the RT-PCR reads, TCRdb called clonotypes with MiXCR, one entry per CDR3 protein. The sample lists hundreds of thousands of distinct CDR3 sequences; less than 10% were seen once. This clonotype has ten or more counts. Its antigen is unidentified. This TCR was sampled from a man aged 50 to 69 who received an inactivated influenza vaccine. Source: PBMCs from blood, taken less than 30 months after vaccination. This chain links TRBV27 with TRBJ2-1, with D unresolved. CDR3 loop: CASSKIRAASYNEQFF. CDR3 bases: TGTGCCAGCAGTAAAATACGCGCGGCCTCCTACAATGAGCAGTTCTTC.